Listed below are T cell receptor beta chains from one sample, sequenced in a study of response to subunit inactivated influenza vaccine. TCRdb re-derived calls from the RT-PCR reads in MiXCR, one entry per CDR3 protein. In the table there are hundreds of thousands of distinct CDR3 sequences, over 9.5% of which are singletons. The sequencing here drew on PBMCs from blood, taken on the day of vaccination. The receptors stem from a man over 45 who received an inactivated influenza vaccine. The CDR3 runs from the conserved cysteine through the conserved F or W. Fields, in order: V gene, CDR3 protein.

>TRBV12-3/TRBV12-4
CASSVGYRGQVRRWENIQYF
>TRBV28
CASSHPRRETQYF
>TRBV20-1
CSARPMGLASGSSGEQYF
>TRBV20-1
CSARAGERGYQETQYF
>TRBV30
CAWSESPLGQTQHF
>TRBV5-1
CASSLGEPSGANVLTF
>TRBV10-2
CASREAGGVGTEAFF
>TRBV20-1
CSAPRDRGRNEQFF
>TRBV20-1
CSARSLGGSFYEQYF
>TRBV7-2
CASSLRRGYNEKLFF
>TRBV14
CASSPGTSGRAYEQFF
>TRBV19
CASRNGVGEQFF
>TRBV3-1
CASSRRTSGRTLDTQYF
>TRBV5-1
CASSLTSPGLAFYEQYF
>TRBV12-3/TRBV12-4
CASSFRGAGTGELFF
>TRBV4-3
CASSHPRASANTGELFF
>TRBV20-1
CSASQGKSPLHF
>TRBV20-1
CSARDLGTSGDARGSDTQYF
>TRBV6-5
CASSSEGGGETQYF
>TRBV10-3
CATTRDRVLNEQFF
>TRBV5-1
CASSLDRGHRGIYGYTF
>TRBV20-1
CSARDFKGPVYGYTF
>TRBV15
CATRVTGGNEQYF
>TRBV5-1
CASSWAPGYGTDTQYF
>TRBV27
CASSSLGNPSYEQYF
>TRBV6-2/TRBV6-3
CASSYLGLQNTGELFF
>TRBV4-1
CASSQEGGSTAKNIQYF
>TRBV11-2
CASSPGTGDGTDTQYF